The rows below give T cell receptor beta chains drawn from one sample of a study of Ad26.COV2.S vaccination and SARS-CoV-2 variants. Data came from immunoSEQ multiplex PCR; TCRdb stores just in-frame clones and leaves some out. The repertoire holds approximately 480,000 clones, with approximately 88% as singletons. The source material was peripheral blood, sampled in a trial of Ad26.COV2.S vaccine versus placebo. The receptors were gathered from a person aged 18-60 years who received the Ad26.COV2.S COVID-19 vaccine or a placebo. Both conserved end residues are part of each CDR3. A D gene is named only where the DNA matches it firmly. Expanded clones get a size class; other rows say once, few or many, or leave the size out.

V gene: TRBV5-1
clone size: once
D gene: TRBD1
J gene: TRBJ2-2
CDR3 DNA: TGCGCCAGCAGCCTCGGGACAGGAAACACCGGGGAGCTGTTTTTT
CDR3 protein: CASSLGTGNTGELFF

V gene: TRBV6-4
clone size: once
D gene: -
J gene: TRBJ1-1
CDR3 DNA: TGTGCCAGCAGATTAGAGGGCTGGGGCACTGAAGCTTTCTTT
CDR3 protein: CASRLEGWGTEAFF

V gene: TRBV18
clone size: -
D gene: TRBD2
J gene: TRBJ2-1
CDR3 DNA: TGTGCCAGCTCACCATTACTAGCGCATGGTTACAATGAGCAGTTCTTC
CDR3 protein: CASSPLLAHGYNEQFF

V gene: TRBV11-2
clone size: -
D gene: TRBD1
J gene: TRBJ1-2
CDR3 DNA: TGTGCCAGCAGCAATCTCAGGGGGCTCGGCGGCTACACCTTC
CDR3 protein: CASSNLRGLGGYTF

V gene: TRBV28
clone size: -
D gene: -
J gene: TRBJ1-4
CDR3 DNA: TGTGCCAGCAGCACGCCGGGACGGATTAATGAAAAACTGTTTTTT
CDR3 protein: CASSTPGRINEKLFF

V gene: TRBV7-9
clone size: -
D gene: -
J gene: TRBJ1-5
CDR3 DNA: TGTGCCAGCACCCAGTCGGTTGGTCAGCCCCAGCATTTT
CDR3 protein: CASTQSVGQPQHF

V gene: TRBV27
clone size: few
D gene: -
J gene: TRBJ2-1
CDR3 DNA: TGTGCCAGCAGTTTAGGACCGGGACTCCTCAAATCCAATGAGCAGTTCTTC
CDR3 protein: CASSLGPGLLKSNEQFF

V gene: TRBV28
clone size: once
D gene: -
J gene: TRBJ1-2
CDR3 DNA: TGTGCCAGCACCCCCGGGGGCGCTTTCTATGGCTACACCTTC
CDR3 protein: CASTPGGAFYGYTF

V gene: TRBV25-1
clone size: once
D gene: TRBD1
J gene: TRBJ1-1
CDR3 DNA: TGTGCCAGCAGGGGGACAGGGGCGGACACTGAAGCTTTCTTT
CDR3 protein: CASRGTGADTEAFF

V gene: TRBV27
clone size: -
D gene: TRBD1
J gene: TRBJ2-2
CDR3 DNA: TGTGCCAGCAGCCTGGACAGGGGGCTTAACACCGGGGAGCTGTTTTTT
CDR3 protein: CASSLDRGLNTGELFF

V gene: TRBV7-2
clone size: -
D gene: -
J gene: TRBJ1-1
CDR3 DNA: TGTGCCAGCAGCTTCCCAGGCTCCATGAACACTGAAGCTTTCTTT
CDR3 protein: CASSFPGSMNTEAFF

V gene: TRBV30
clone size: -
D gene: TRBD2
J gene: TRBJ2-1
CDR3 DNA: TGTGCCTGGAGTGGGCGGGGGTACAATGAGCAGTTCTTC
CDR3 protein: CAWSGRGYNEQFF

V gene: TRBV30
clone size: -
D gene: -
J gene: TRBJ1-6
CDR3 DNA: TGTGCCTGGGGTCCACCCCTCCACTTT
CDR3 protein: CAWGPPLHF

V gene: TRBV7-9
clone size: -
D gene: -
J gene: TRBJ2-7
CDR3 DNA: TGTGCCAGCAGCTCCCTAGCGCTTAAAACGGGCGAGCAGTACTTC
CDR3 protein: CASSSLALKTGEQYF

V gene: TRBV19
clone size: once
D gene: TRBD2
J gene: TRBJ2-3
CDR3 DNA: TGTGCCAGTAGTTTGCTAGCGGAGCCCACAGATACGCAGTATTTT
CDR3 protein: CASSLLAEPTDTQYF

V gene: TRBV2
clone size: once
D gene: -
J gene: TRBJ2-7
CDR3 DNA: TGTGCCATCGGTTCATGGGCAGGCTACGAGCAGTACTTC
CDR3 protein: CAIGSWAGYEQYF

V gene: TRBV2
clone size: -
D gene: -
J gene: TRBJ2-1
CDR3 DNA: TGTGCCAGCAGTGAAGCGCTTTTTAGCTCCTACAATGAGCAGTTCTTC
CDR3 protein: CASSEALFSSYNEQFF

V gene: TRBV6-4
clone size: once
D gene: -
J gene: TRBJ2-1
CDR3 DNA: TGTGCCAGCAGCGGGGATTTCGGTTCCTCCTACAATGAGCAGTTCTTC
CDR3 protein: CASSGDFGSSYNEQFF

V gene: TRBV5-4
clone size: once
D gene: TRBD1
J gene: TRBJ2-7
CDR3 DNA: TGTGCCAGCAGCGACGGGACAGGGGGAATGGAGCAGTACTTC
CDR3 protein: CASSDGTGGMEQYF

V gene: TRBV5-1
clone size: -
D gene: TRBD1
J gene: TRBJ2-1
CDR3 DNA: TGCGCCAGCAGCTTCCGGGACAGTAGTAATGAGCAGTTCTTC
CDR3 protein: CASSFRDSSNEQFF

V gene: TRBV7-8
clone size: -
D gene: -
J gene: TRBJ2-7
CDR3 DNA: TGTGCCAGCAGCTTAAGTTCCTACGAGCAGTACTTC
CDR3 protein: CASSLSSYEQYF